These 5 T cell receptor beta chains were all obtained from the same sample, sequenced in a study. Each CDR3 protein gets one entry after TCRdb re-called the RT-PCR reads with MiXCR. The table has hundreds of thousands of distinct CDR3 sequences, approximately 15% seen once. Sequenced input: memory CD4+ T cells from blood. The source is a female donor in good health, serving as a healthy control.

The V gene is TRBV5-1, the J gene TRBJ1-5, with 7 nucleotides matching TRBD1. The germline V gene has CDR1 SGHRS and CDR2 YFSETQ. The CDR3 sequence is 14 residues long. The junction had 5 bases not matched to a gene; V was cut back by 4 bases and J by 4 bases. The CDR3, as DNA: TGCGCCAGCAGCATTGGACAGGAAAATCAGCCCCAGCATTTT. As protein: CASSIGQENQPQHF.

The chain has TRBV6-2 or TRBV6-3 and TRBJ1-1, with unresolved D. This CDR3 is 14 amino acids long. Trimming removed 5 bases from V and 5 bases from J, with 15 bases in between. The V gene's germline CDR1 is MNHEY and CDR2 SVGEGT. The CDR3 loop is CASSTTDGETEAFF. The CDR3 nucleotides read TGTGCCAGCAGTACTACGGACGGTGAGACTGAAGCTTTCTTT.

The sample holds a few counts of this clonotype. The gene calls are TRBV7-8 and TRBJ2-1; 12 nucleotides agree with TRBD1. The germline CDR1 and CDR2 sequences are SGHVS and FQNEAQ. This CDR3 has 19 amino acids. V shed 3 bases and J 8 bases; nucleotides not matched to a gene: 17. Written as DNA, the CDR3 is TGTGCCAGCAGCTTTGGCCCCGGGACAGGGGGCTCTGTTTGGGATGAGCAGTTCTTC. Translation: CASSFGPGTGGSVWDEQFF.

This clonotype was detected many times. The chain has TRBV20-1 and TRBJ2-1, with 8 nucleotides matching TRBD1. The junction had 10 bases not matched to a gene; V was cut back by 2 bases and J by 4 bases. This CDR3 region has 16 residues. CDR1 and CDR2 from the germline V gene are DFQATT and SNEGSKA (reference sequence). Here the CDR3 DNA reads TGCAGTGCTAGATCTCCAGACAGGGGAGCTTACAATGAGCAGTTCTTC. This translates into CSARSPDRGAYNEQFF.

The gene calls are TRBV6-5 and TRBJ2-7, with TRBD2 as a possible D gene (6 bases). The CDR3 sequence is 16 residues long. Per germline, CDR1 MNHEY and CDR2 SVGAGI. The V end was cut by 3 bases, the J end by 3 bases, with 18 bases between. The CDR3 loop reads CASSYSGGGVYYEQYF. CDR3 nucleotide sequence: TGTGCCAGCAGTTATAGCGGTGGGGGAGTCTACTACGAGCAGTACTTC.